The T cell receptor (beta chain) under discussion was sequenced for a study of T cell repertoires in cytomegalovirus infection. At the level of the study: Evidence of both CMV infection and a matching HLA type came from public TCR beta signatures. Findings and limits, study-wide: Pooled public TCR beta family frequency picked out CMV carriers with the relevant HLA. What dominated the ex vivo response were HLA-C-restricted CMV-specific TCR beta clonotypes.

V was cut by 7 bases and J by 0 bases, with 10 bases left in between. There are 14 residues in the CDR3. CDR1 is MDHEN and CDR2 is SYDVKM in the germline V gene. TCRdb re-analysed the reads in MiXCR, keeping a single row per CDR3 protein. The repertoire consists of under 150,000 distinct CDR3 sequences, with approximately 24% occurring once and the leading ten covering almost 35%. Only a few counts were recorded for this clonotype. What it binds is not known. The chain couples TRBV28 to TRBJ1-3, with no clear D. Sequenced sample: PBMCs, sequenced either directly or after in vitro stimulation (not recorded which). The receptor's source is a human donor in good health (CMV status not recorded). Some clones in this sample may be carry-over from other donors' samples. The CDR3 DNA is TGTGCCAGCACGGTCGAAGTCTCTGGAAACACCATATATTTT. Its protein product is CASTVEVSGNTIYF.